These 14 T cell receptor beta chains originate from one sample sequenced in a study of response to subunit inactivated influenza vaccine. TCRdb used MiXCR to reprocess the RT-PCR reads, holding one entry per CDR3 protein. The sample consists of 200,000 to 300,000 distinct CDR3 sequences, less than 15% of them appearing once. The sequencing here drew on non-naive T cells sorted from PBMCs, taken about 14 days before vaccination. The receptor source for this set is a man aged 50-59 years who received an inactivated influenza vaccine.

The chain employs TRBV5-1 and TRBJ2-6; unclear D gene. CDR1 is SGHRS and CDR2 is YFSETQ in the germline V gene. V was trimmed by 2 bases and J by 0 bases, leaving 9 bases between them. The length of the CDR3 is 16 residues. The CDR3 region is CASSFGPTSGANVLTF. The CDR3 coding sequence is TGCGCCAGCAGCTTTGGACCGACCTCTGGGGCCAACGTCCTGACTTTC. Complete variable domain (other parts from reference TRBV5-1 and TRBJ2-6): KAGVTQTPRYLIKTRGQQVTLSCSPISGHRSVSWYQQTPGQGLQFLFEYFSETQRNKGNFPGRFSGRQFSNSRSEMNVSTLELGDSALYLCASSFGPTSGANVLTFGAGSRLTVL.

This clonotype was observed a handful of times. This chain joins TRBV7-2 and TRBJ1-4; 10 positions match TRBD1. V lost 1 base, J lost 2 bases, and 4 bases stayed unmatched. The length of the CDR3 is 17 residues. Germline CDR1 is SGHTA and CDR2 is FQGNSA. CDR3 amino acids: CASSLGGTGATNEKLFF. CDR3 bases: TGTGCCAGCAGCTTAGGCGGGACAGGGGCCACTAATGAAAAACTGTTTTTT.

The genes are TRBV4-1 and TRBJ2-3; no definite D call. CDR3 size: 15 residues. V dropped 0 bases and J dropped 0 bases, with 7 bases sitting between them. Germline V gives CDR1 MGHRA, CDR2 YSYEKL. In DNA, the CDR3 is TGCGCCAGCAGCCAAGATCCGGCTAGCACAGATACGCAGTATTTT. Its translation is CASSQDPASTDTQYF.

This clonotype showed up just a few times. The rearrangement uses TRBV5-1 and TRBJ2-2, with 11 bases identical to TRBD1. This CDR3 contains 16 residues. CDR1 is SGHRS and CDR2 is YFSETQ in the germline V gene. V was pared by 4 bases and J by 7 bases, with 9 bases of the junction left unmatched. DNA of the CDR3: TGCGCCAGCAGCATTTCCGGACAGGGGGCGATCGGGGAGCTGTTTTTT. This codes for CASSISGQGAIGELFF.

This chain links TRBV20-1 with TRBJ2-5, with TRBD2 as a possible D gene (5 bases). V lost 7 bases to trimming and J lost 4 bases, with 13 bases between them. The length of the CDR3 is 12 residues. Germline V CDR1 and CDR2: DFQATT, SNEGSKA (reference sequence). In DNA, the CDR3 is TGCAGTGGACTCGGCGAGGGAGAGACCCAGTACTTC. This translates into CSGLGEGETQYF.

This clonotype was seen at least ten times. CDR3 DNA: TGTGCCAGCAGAACCGGACGGCCACCTATGAACACTGAAGCTTTCTTT. Its protein is CASRTGRPPMNTEAFF. The gene calls are TRBV6-1 and TRBJ1-1, with D hard to call. With 6 bases removed from V and 0 bases from J, the gap between germline ends came to 17 bases. The CDR3 sequence is 16 residues long. Per the germline V gene, CDR1 is MNHNS and CDR2 is SASEGT.

This rearrangement joins TRBV6-2 or TRBV6-3 to TRBJ1-1, with 7 positions matching TRBD1. The CDR3 sequence is 12 residues long. V gave up 11 bases and J gave up 6 bases; unmatched junction bases: 9. In germline, CDR1 is MNHEY, CDR2 SVGEGT. The CDR3 DNA follows: TGTGCCGCGGTGACAGGGTTCGCTGAAGCTTTCTTT. This encodes CAAVTGFAEAFF.

The rearrangement uses TRBV28 and TRBJ2-7; possible D gene TRBD1, 6 bases. V was shortened by 4 bases and J by 3 bases, with 16 bases between the two germline ends. The CDR3 extends over 15 amino acids. From germline, CDR1 is MDHEN and CDR2 SYDVKM. CDR3 sequence: CASSSPPAGDYEQYF. The DNA for the CDR3 is TGTGCCAGCAGTTCCCCCCCAGCAGGGGACTACGAGCAGTACTTC.

As for this clonotype: This may come from a read error, since a much larger clone is one base off. The rearrangement joins TRBV20-1 to TRBJ1-4, with TRBD1 identical over 8 bases. Germline V CDR1 and CDR2: DFQATT, SNEGSKA (reference sequence). The CDR3 sequence is 14 residues long. CDR3 DNA: TGCAGTGATAGAGAGTTTCAGGGGGCGGAAAAACTGTTTTTT. Protein sequence: CSDREFQGAEKLFF.

This rearrangement joins TRBV7-8 to TRBJ2-7; 9 bases align to TRBD1. CDR3 length: 17 amino acids. After removal of 4 bases from V and 3 bases from J, the junction contained 13 bases not matched to a gene. Germline loops: CDR1 SGHVS, CDR2 FQNEAQ. The DNA for the CDR3 is TGTGCCAGCAGCTCAAGCAACCGGGACAGGGCCTTCTACGAGCAGTACTTC. Translation gives CASSSSNRDRAFYEQYF.

The rearrangement joins TRBV20-1 to TRBJ2-7; D unclear. The CDR3 has 13 amino acids. V lost 7 bases and J lost 3, with 16 bases in between. Per the germline V gene, CDR1 is DFQATT and CDR2 is SNEGSKA (reference sequence). For the CDR3, the DNA is TGCAGTGGCCAGTCTAGGATCGGCTACGAGCAGTACTTC. Protein sequence: CSGQSRIGYEQYF.

The table lists this clonotype with a few counts. This sequence joins TRBV28 and TRBJ1-5; 10 nucleotides match TRBD1. Germline trimming cut 5 bases from V and 2 bases from J; bases unmatched to any gene: 3. This CDR3 region has 15 residues. Looked up from germline, CDR1 is MDHEN and CDR2 is SYDVKM. CDR3 sequence: CASSVGTGGNQPQHF. DNA for the CDR3: TGTGCCAGCAGTGTTGGGACAGGGGGCAATCAGCCCCAGCATTTT.

This clonotype has just a few counts. The chain joins TRBV5-1 to TRBJ2-6, with no clear D. The V gene's germline CDR1 is SGHRS and CDR2 YFSETQ. With 7 bases removed from V and 1 base from J, the gap between germline ends came to 0 bases. This CDR3 comprises 11 residues. The CDR3 protein is CASSGANVLTF. The CDR3, as DNA: TGCGCCAGCTCTGGGGCCAACGTCCTGACTTTC.

Only a few counts were recorded for this clonotype. The chain employs TRBV12-3 or TRBV12-4 and TRBJ1-2; TRBD1 might be the D (5 bases). The CDR3 runs to 13 residues. The V gene lost 7 bases and the J gene lost 7 bases, with 16 bases spanning the gap. CDR3 in DNA: TGTGCCAGCAATTCGGTCCGGGGGGGTGGCTACACCTTC. This codes for CASNSVRGGGYTF.